These 32 T cell receptor beta chains came from one sample sequenced in a study of T cells in Graves' hyperthyroidism and ophthalmopathy. RNA transcripts yielded amplified TCR beta CDR3 regions. Researchers ran a first-round RT-PCR on the TCR CDR3 using the HTBI primer set. Each CDR3 protein gets one entry after TCRdb re-called the multiplex PCR reads with MiXCR. Here the sample spans 500,000 to 750,000 distinct CDR3 sequences, roughly 50% being singletons. The sample taken for sequencing was peripheral blood or thyroid tissue (not recorded which). These receptors all stem from a woman aged 18-29 years with Graves' hyperthyroidism.

The chain couples TRBV7-9 to TRBJ1-6; D not certain. CDR3 length equals 13 residues. Germline V gene data show CDR1 as SEHNR and CDR2 as FQNEAQ (reference sequence). V was clipped by 2 bases and J by 8 bases, with 7 bases between them. This CDR3 is CASSLQGDSPLHF. CDR3 DNA: TGTGCCAGCAGCTTACAAGGAGATTCACCCCTCCACTTT.

This clonotype was counted a single time. The rearrangement joins TRBV7-2 to TRBJ1-1, with D unresolved. The germline V gene has CDR1 SGHTA and CDR2 FQGNSA. Trimming took 1 base from V and 0 from J, leaving 12 bases between them. This CDR3 is built from 16 residues. The CDR3 protein is CASSLGRGSMNTEAFF. CDR3 DNA: TGTGCCAGCAGCTTAGGCCGCGGGAGCATGAACACTGAAGCTTTCTTT.

There are many counts of this clonotype. The chain uses TRBV4-1 and TRBJ2-7; D is perhaps TRBD2 (6 bases). This CDR3 has 14 amino acids. Trimming took off 5 bases at V and 4 bases at J, with 15 bases between the two ends. The germline CDR1 and CDR2 sequences are MGHRA and YSYEKL. The DNA of the CDR3 is TGCGCCAGCAGCGGGTTTCGGGAGAGGTACGAGCAGTACTTC. As protein: CASSGFRERYEQYF.

This clonotype was counted only a few times. The genes are TRBV7-9 and TRBJ1-2; D is possibly TRBD1 (5 bases). Deletions cut 6 bases from V and 4 bases from J, with 15 bases between. This CDR3 has 14 residues. Germline CDR1 and CDR2: SEHNR and FQNEAQ (reference sequence). CDR3 nucleotides: TGTGCCAGCAGTCTCGGGGGAGGCAGCTATGGCTACACCTTC. It yields the protein CASSLGGGSYGYTF.

The chain employs TRBV29-1 and TRBJ2-5; D perhaps matches TRBD1 (6 bases). This CDR3 is built from 13 residues. Germline loops: CDR1 SQVTM, CDR2 ANQGSEA. The V gene lost 3 bases and the J gene lost 9 bases, with 17 bases spanning the gap. The CDR3 DNA reads as TGCAGCGTTGAGACAGGAGTGAATCAGCCCCAGTACTTC. Its translation: CSVETGVNQPQYF.

Remarks on this clonotype: Its ends do not fully match the called genes, so a read error is possible. V gene TRBV29-1 combines with J gene TRBJ1-1; tentative D call: TRBD1 (6 bases). Germline lookup yields CDR1 SQVTM and CDR2 ANQGSEA. The CDR3 sequence is 13 residues long. Written as DNA, the CDR3 is TGCAGCGTAGAAGCAGGGGCCGGCACTGAAGCTTTCTTT. Translated, it gives CSVEAGAGTEAFF.

This clonotype was seen only a few times. The rearrangement uses TRBV7-3 and TRBJ2-3; 14 bases are shared with TRBD2. V lost 4 bases to trimming and J lost 4 bases; unmatched junction nucleotides: 10. The germline V gene encodes CDR1 SGHTA and CDR2 FQGTGA. The CDR3 totals 18 residues. In DNA, the CDR3 is TGTGCCAGCAGCTCAATCGCGACTAGCGGGAGGGGGCCAGATACGCAGTATTTT. It yields the protein CASSSIATSGRGPDTQYF.

This clonotype was observed many times. The V gene is TRBV4-1, the J gene TRBJ2-7; 9 bases fit TRBD2. The CDR3 has 15 amino acids. The V gene's germline CDR1 is MGHRA and CDR2 YSYEKL. V lost 4 bases, J lost 0 bases, and 4 bases stayed unmatched. In nucleotides, the CDR3 is TGCGCCAGCAGCCCCGATAGCGGGAGCTCCTACGAGCAGTACTTC. Amino acid sequence: CASSPDSGSSYEQYF.

The chain recombines TRBV19 with TRBJ2-2; D is unresolved. The germline CDR1 and CDR2 sequences are LNHDA and SQIVND (reference sequence). Trimming removed 0 bases at V and 0 bases at J, with 8 bases between. The CDR3 extends over 16 amino acids. The CDR3 region is CASSIEQSANTGELFF. The DNA for the CDR3 is TGTGCCAGTAGTATAGAACAGTCCGCGAACACCGGGGAGCTGTTTTTT. The full variable domain, with the rest looked up from reference TRBV19 and TRBJ2-2, is DGGITQSPKYLFRKEGQNVTLSCEQNLNHDAMYWYRQDPGQGLRLIYYSQIVNDFQKGDIAEGYSVSREKKESFPLTVTSAQKNPTAFYLCASSIEQSANTGELFFGEGSRLTVL.

The rearrangement links TRBV10-3 to TRBJ2-3, with TRBD2 matching 8 bases. J lost 3 bases, V lost 9 bases, and 8 bases had no gene match. CDR1 is ENHRY and CDR2 is SYGVKD in the germline V gene. The length of the CDR3 is 14 residues. The CDR3, as DNA: TGTGCCATTCGATTGACTAGCGCAACAGATACGCAGTATTTT. Its protein is CAIRLTSATDTQYF.

This chain connects TRBV19 to TRBJ2-7; 12 bases line up with TRBD2. The CDR3 is made up of 15 amino acids. Germline V gene data show CDR1 as LNHDA and CDR2 as SQIVND (reference sequence). The J segment lost 9 bases and the V segment lost 5 bases, leaving 11 bases of the junction unmatched. The CDR3 is CASSPTSGRGHGQYF. DNA for the CDR3: TGTGCCAGTAGTCCGACTAGCGGGAGAGGACATGGGCAGTACTTC.

This clonotype appeared a single time. J is TRBJ2-7 and V is TRBV11-2; unclear D gene. Germline V gene sequence: CDR1 SGHAT, CDR2 FQNNGV. Between the trimmed V and J ends, which lost 1 base and 7 bases, there was a span of 8 bases. The CDR3 totals 12 residues. CDR3 coding DNA: TGTGCCAGCAGCTTAGTTAGGCGGGAGCAGTACTTC. Its protein product is CASSLVRREQYF.

The genes are TRBV29-1 and TRBJ1-2; D gene unclear. This CDR3 region has 9 residues. Germline loops: CDR1 SQVTM, CDR2 ANQGSEA. The CDR3 DNA reads as TGCAGTGTCGAGCGGGGCTACACCTTC. This translates into CSVERGYTF.

This clonotype was seen at least ten times. This chain uses TRBV7-9 with TRBJ2-2; D uncertain. This CDR3 is 14 amino acids long. The V and J ends lost 2 bases and 1 base respectively, with 5 bases between them. Germline loops: CDR1 SEHNR, CDR2 FQNEAQ (reference sequence). The CDR3 here is CASSLTQNTGELFF. The DNA of the CDR3 is TGTGCCAGCAGCTTAACCCAGAACACCGGGGAGCTGTTTTTT. Looking up the rest from reference TRBV7-9 and TRBJ2-2 gives the full variable domain: DTGVSQNPRHKITKRGQNVTFRCDPISEHNRLYWYRQTLGQGPEFLTYFQNEAQLEKSRLLSDRFSAERPKGSFSTLEIQRTEQGDSAMYLCASSLTQNTGELFFGEGSRLTVL.

V and J are TRBV16 and TRBJ2-7; 11 positions match TRBD1. The germline gives CDR1 KGHSY, CDR2 FQNENV. V lost 6 bases to trimming and J lost 2 bases; unmatched junction nucleotides: 9. This CDR3 has 16 amino acids. The CDR3 spells CASSFQTGQGAYEQYF. The CDR3 nucleotides read TGTGCCAGCAGTTTCCAAACGGGACAGGGGGCCTACGAGCAGTACTTC. The entire variable domain, with the rest obtained from reference TRBV16 and TRBJ2-7, is as follows: GEEVAQTPKHLVRGEGQKAKLYCAPIKGHSYVFWYQQVLKNEFKFLISFQNENVFDETGMPKERFSAKCLPNSPCSLEIQATKLEDSAVYFCASSFQTGQGAYEQYFGPGTRLTVT.

This clonotype came up many times. The chain recombines TRBV10-2 with TRBJ1-5, with 7 nucleotides matching TRBD1. The CDR3 runs 15 residues. Trimming at V came to 6 bases and at J to 9 bases, leaving 14 bases not matched to a gene. Germline V gene data show CDR1 as WSHSY and CDR2 as SAAADI. CDR3 loop: CASSGGQRRELPQHF. DNA for the CDR3: TGCGCCAGCAGCGGGGGACAGAGGCGCGAACTGCCCCAGCATTTT.

Worth noting for this clonotype: The junction differs from germline at one of its ends, possibly a read error. CDR3 sequence (DNA): TGTGCCACCAGCAGAGGTAGCGGGAGGGGGACCGGGGAACTGTTTTTT. It yields the protein CATSRGSGRGTGELFF. V gene TRBV15 combines with J gene TRBJ2-2; 11 positions match TRBD2. Germline CDR1 LNHNV, CDR2 YYDKDF (reference sequence). The CDR3 has 16 residues. The variable domain in full, completed from reference TRBV15 and TRBJ2-2, reads DAMVIQNPRYQVTQFGKPVTLSCSQTLNHNVMYWYQQKSSQAPKLLFHYYDKDFNNEADTPDNFQSRRPNTSFCFLDIRSPGLGDTAMYLCATSRGSGRGTGELFFGEGSRLTVL.

This clonotype was detected many times. The chain combines TRBV5-1 with TRBJ2-7; 9 bases agree with TRBD2. V shed 0 bases, J shed 6 bases, and the junction held 4 bases outside the gene matches. The length of the CDR3 is 14 residues. In germline, CDR1 is SGHRS, CDR2 YFSETQ. Here the CDR3 reads CASSLGTSEGEQYF. CDR3 coding DNA: TGCGCCAGCAGCTTGGGGACTAGCGAGGGCGAGCAGTACTTC.

This clonotype was counted many times. The V call is TRBV18, the J call TRBJ1-6; D is uncertain. CDR1 and CDR2 (germline): KGHSH, LQKENI. V lost 1 base and J 10 bases, leaving 14 bases between the germline ends. This CDR3 spans 15 amino acids. CDR3 amino acids: CASSPLTEGSSPLHF. CDR3 nucleotide sequence: TGTGCCAGCTCACCACTTACTGAAGGATCCTCACCCCTCCACTTT. The full variable domain, completed using reference TRBV18 and TRBJ1-6, is NAGVMQNPRHLVRRRGQEARLRCSPMKGHSHVYWYRQLPEEGLKFMVYLQKENIIDESGMPKERFSAEFPKEGPSILRIQQVVRGDSAAYFCASSPLTEGSSPLHFGNGTRLTVT.

This clonotype was counted many times. The chain carries TRBV6-6 and TRBJ1-2; D is perhaps TRBD1 (5 bases). V was clipped by 2 bases and J by 0 bases, with 10 bases between them. The CDR3 runs to 15 residues. Germline V CDR1 and CDR2: MNHNY, SVGAGI (reference sequence). The CDR3 loop is CASSYSPGSNYGYTF. The CDR3 DNA reads TGTGCCAGCAGTTACAGCCCAGGGTCTAACTATGGCTACACCTTC.

This clonotype occurred many times. The chain combines TRBV12-3 or TRBV12-4 with TRBJ2-7; 9 bases map to TRBD2. The CDR3 totals 17 residues. J gave up 3 bases and V 5 bases, and 14 bases lay outside the gene matches. CDR3 nucleotides: TGTGCCAGCAGTCCTATAGGGACTAGCAGACACCTCTACGAGCAGTACTTC. Translation: CASSPIGTSRHLYEQYF.

The chain links TRBV15 to TRBJ1-5, with D perhaps TRBD1 (5 bases). Trimming left V 2 bases short and J 0 bases short, with 14 bases between. Germline V gives CDR1 LNHNV, CDR2 YYDKDF (reference sequence). This CDR3 comprises 17 residues. CDR3 amino acids: CATSRPRLGGSNQPQHF. CDR3 bases: TGTGCCACCAGCAGACCTCGTTTGGGGGGTAGCAATCAGCCCCAGCATTTT.

This sequence joins TRBV7-2 and TRBJ2-1; 11 bases agree with TRBD2. This CDR3 contains 17 residues. Per germline, CDR1 SGHTA and CDR2 FQGNSA. The junction had 9 bases not matched to a gene; V was cut back by 2 bases and J by 6 bases. CDR3: CASSLHRTSGSRNEQFF. CDR3 bases: TGTGCCAGCAGCTTACATAGGACTAGCGGGTCTCGCAATGAGCAGTTCTTC.

The rearrangement joins TRBV29-1 to TRBJ2-5, with TRBD2 matching over 9 bases. V lost 8 bases, J lost 5 bases, and 12 bases stayed unmatched. Germline CDR1 and CDR2: SQVTM and ANQGSEA. The CDR3 runs to 14 residues. This CDR3 is CSFRKRGAGETQYF. CDR3 bases: TGCAGCTTTCGTAAGCGGGGGGCCGGGGAGACCCAGTACTTC.

This clonotype was detected ten times or more. V gene TRBV7-2 combines with J gene TRBJ2-5, with 8 positions matching TRBD2. Germline V gene lookup returns CDR1 SGHTA and CDR2 FQGNSA. V lost 7 bases, J lost 5 bases, and 12 bases stayed unmatched. The CDR3 sequence is 15 residues long. CDR3 sequence reads: CASTRGGGVSETQYF. The CDR3 DNA follows: TGTGCCAGCACCCGGGGGGGAGGCGTTTCTGAGACCCAGTACTTC.

This clonotype appeared many times. V usage is TRBV7-3 and J usage is TRBJ2-2; D may be TRBD2 (6 bases). The germline CDR1 and CDR2 sequences are SGHTA and FQGTGA. The CDR3 length is 17 residues. V shed 1 base and J shed 1 base, with 13 bases lying between them. For the CDR3, the DNA is TGTGCCAGCAGCTTAAACGTCATTAGCGGGAACACCGGGGAGCTGTTTTTT. It specifies CASSLNVISGNTGELFF.

In this sample, this clonotype turned up a few times. The junction and the germline gene differ at one end; a read error may be behind it. CDR3 sequence reads: CSVEGGQTQHF. CDR3 DNA sequence: TGCAGCGTTGAAGGGGGTCAGACCCAGCATTTT. This chain connects TRBV29-1 to TRBJ1-5; D gene ambiguous. There are 11 residues in the CDR3. Germline V gene lookup returns CDR1 SQVTM and CDR2 ANQGSEA.

In this sample, this clonotype turned up a few times. V is TRBV7-3 and J is TRBJ2-3; 9 bases are a match to TRBD2. The junction had 3 bases not matched to a gene; V was cut back by 5 bases and J by 0 bases. Germline V gene sequence: CDR1 SGHTA, CDR2 FQGTGA. The CDR3 is 15 residues long. Here the CDR3 DNA reads TGTGCCAGCAGCCCTAGCGGGATTAGCACAGATACGCAGTATTTT. Its translation is CASSPSGISTDTQYF.

Turning to this clonotype: This clone may be a read error of a much larger clone one base away. The genes are TRBV7-6 and TRBJ2-7; D possibly corresponds to TRBD2 (5 bases). The CDR3 is 14 residues long. V lost 5 bases and J lost 3, with 14 bases in between. The germline V gene has CDR1 SGHVS and CDR2 FNYEAQ. CDR3 coding DNA: TGTGCCAGCAGCCCCGGGGTTAAAGGCTACGAGCAGTACTTC. This sequence encodes CASSPGVKGYEQYF.

This clonotype was picked up many times. This chain links TRBV7-9 with TRBJ2-5; D gene ambiguous. This CDR3 is built from 13 residues. The germline CDR1 and CDR2 sequences are SEHNR and FQNEAQ (reference sequence). V shed 7 bases and J shed 1 base, with 10 bases lying between them. DNA of the CDR3: TGTGCCAGCACATTGGGCGGCCAAGAGACCCAGTACTTC. Translation gives CASTLGGQETQYF.

This clonotype appeared many times. The genes are TRBV3-1 and TRBJ1-5; D might be TRBD1 (5 bases). Per germline, CDR1 LGHDT and CDR2 YNNKEL (reference sequence). The CDR3 spans 14 residues. Deletions cut 1 base from V and 7 bases from J, with 11 bases between. The CDR3 here is CASSQGRPGQPQHF. The CDR3 DNA reads as TGTGCCAGCAGCCAAGGCCGTCCAGGGCAGCCCCAGCATTTT.

This clonotype was seen at least ten times. The rearrangement links TRBV19 to TRBJ1-1; perhaps TRBD1 as D (5 bases). Trimming took 6 bases from V and 9 from J, leaving 20 bases between them. This CDR3 spans 14 amino acids. Germline assignment: CDR1 LNHDA and CDR2 SQIVND (reference sequence). This CDR3 is CASRSRGRLPKAFF. CDR3 DNA sequence: TGTGCCAGTAGAAGTAGGGGCCGGTTACCCAAAGCTTTCTTT. Looking up the rest from reference TRBV19 and TRBJ1-1 gives the full variable domain: DGGITQSPKYLFRKEGQNVTLSCEQNLNHDAMYWYRQDPGQGLRLIYYSQIVNDFQKGDIAEGYSVSREKKESFPLTVTSAQKNPTAFYLCASRSRGRLPKAFFGQGTRLTVV.